The text below deals with one TCR beta chain. Its antigen remains unidentified. Here immunoSEQ multiplex PCR was the method, and the copy in TCRdb shows in-frame clones only, minus some. The sample lists approximately 2,000,000 clones; around 92% were seen once. The data were taken from a study of shared clonotypes between healthy human individuals. For the study at large: Two female and three male donors aged 18 to 49 were enrolled. Every donor yielded three CD4 naive, three CD4 memory, two CD8 naive and one CD8 memory plate.

Germline loops: CDR1 SGHTA, CDR2 FQGNSA. V gave up 5 bases and J gave up 0 bases; unmatched junction bases: 4. The CDR3 loop spans 17 amino acids. Whole-study results and caveats: Only blood was sampled; tissue repertoires likely differ. Generation of non-shared clonotypes was less probable than generation of clonotypes shared by all four donors.

The material sequenced was naive CD4+ T cells from PBMCs. Subset: CD45RA+ positively selected. The sequence derives from a man younger than 35 in good health. Some clones in this sample may be carry-over from other donors' samples. The J gene is TRBJ2-2, the V gene TRBV7-2; 12 positions agree with TRBD2. CDR3 in amino acids: CASSPRTSGTNTGELFF. In nucleotides, the CDR3 is TGTGCCAGCAGCCCTAGGACTAGCGGGACGAACACCGGGGAGCTGTTTTTT.